This T cell receptor (beta chain) originates from a study of T cells in Graves' hyperthyroidism and ophthalmopathy. Study-wide findings and caveats: In the analysis, a 13 V-J model separated ophthalmopathy from stable hyperthyroidism. The model predicted ophthalmopathy a median approximately seven months before onset.

The CDR3 has 14 residues. Trimming removed 7 bases at V and 5 bases at J, with 15 bases between. Germline CDR1 is MNHEY and CDR2 is SVGAGI. Patients with uncontrolled infections, other autoimmune diseases, pregnancy or lactation were excluded. Diagnoses used clinical symptoms, serum thyroxine and TRAb, thyroid ultrasound and orbital computed tomography. What was amplified from RNA transcripts were TCR beta CDR3 regions. A first-round RT-PCR of the TCR CDR3 used the HTBI primer set. One entry per CDR3 protein, called by TCRdb with MiXCR from the multiplex PCR reads. The sample has about 570,000 distinct CDR3 sequences, 40% to 55% seen once. About this clonotype itself: Antigen: not known.

Sequenced: peripheral blood or thyroid tissue (not recorded which). The clonotype originates from an adult woman with Graves' disease, either hyperthyroidism or ophthalmopathy (not recorded which). This sequence joins TRBV6-5 and TRBJ1-5; tentatively, D is TRBD1 (6 bases). This CDR3 is CASMRTRGYQPQHF. Here the CDR3 DNA reads TGTGCCAGCATGAGAACTAGGGGGTATCAGCCCCAGCATTTT.